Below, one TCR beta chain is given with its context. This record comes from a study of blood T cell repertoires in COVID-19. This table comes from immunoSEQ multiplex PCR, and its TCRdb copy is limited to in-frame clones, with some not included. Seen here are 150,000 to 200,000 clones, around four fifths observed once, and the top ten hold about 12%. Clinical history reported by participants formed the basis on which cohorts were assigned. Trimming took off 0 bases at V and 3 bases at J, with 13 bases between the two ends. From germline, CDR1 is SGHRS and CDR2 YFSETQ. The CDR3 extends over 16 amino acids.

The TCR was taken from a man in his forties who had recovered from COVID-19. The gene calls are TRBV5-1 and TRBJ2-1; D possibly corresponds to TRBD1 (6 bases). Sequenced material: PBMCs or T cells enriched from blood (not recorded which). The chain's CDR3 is CASSLAGQGIYNEQFF. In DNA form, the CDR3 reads TGCGCCAGCAGCTTGGCCGGGCAGGGGATCTACAATGAGCAGTTCTTC.